Sequencing of this T cell receptor (beta chain) was carried out in a study of OX40 agonist ivuxolimab in advanced cancers. As for the study in general: An anti-OX40 (CD134) antibody with agonistic activity, ivuxolimab, was administered to patients.

Repertoires were generated with immunoSEQ multiplex PCR, while TCRdb's copy carries only in-frame clones and drops some. The sample holds more than 80,000 clones, approximately 94% seen once. In germline, CDR1 is MGHRA, CDR2 YSYEKL. The CDR3 runs to 15 residues. Trimming at V came to 4 bases and at J to 13 bases, leaving 15 bases not matched to a gene. The sequence came from an adult with an advanced solid tumor such as melanoma, head and neck, liver or kidney cancer. Sequenced material: CD4+ or CD8+ T cells sorted from blood, taken in a trial of the OX40 agonist ivuxolimab. This chain joins TRBV4-1 and TRBJ2-1, with 8 bases aligning to TRBD2. As DNA, the CDR3 is TGCGCCAGCAGCCCTAAAGATGGAGCGGGAGAGGATCAGTTCTTC. This gives the protein CASSPKDGAGEDQFF.